This is a list of T cell receptor beta chains from one sample in a study of breast tumors, draining lymph nodes, adjacent tissues. TCRdb reanalysed the multiplex PCR reads using MiXCR and keeps one entry per CDR3 protein. The table lists approximately 130,000 distinct CDR3 sequences, 21% of them singletons. The sample was axillary lymph node tissue. Every receptor here comes from a female donor with breast cancer. Some clones in this sample may be carry-over from other donors' samples. Each CDR3 is given without its conserved first and last residue.

ASSLGYRQAASTDTQY	TRBV7-4	TRBJ2-3
ASSQVGTGRDTQY	TRBV14	TRBJ2-3
SARSGQSFNQPQH	TRBV20-1	TRBJ1-5
ASRPGQTGNQPQH	TRBV19	TRBJ1-5
ASSQQQGRTDTQY	TRBV14	TRBJ2-3
SAVRGRVSTGELF	TRBV29-1	TRBJ2-2
ASSLGQGATWNYGYT	TRBV3-1	TRBJ1-2
SARAPPPQGSGNTIY	TRBV20-1	TRBJ1-3
SATGLLQYNEQF	TRBV20-1	TRBJ2-1
ASSQKLSSYEQY	TRBV16	TRBJ2-7
ASKVGEDSRGTEAF	TRBV7-8	TRBJ1-1
ASSQVLGSQPQH	TRBV4-2	TRBJ1-5
ASSGGAANTIY	TRBV12-3/TRBV12-4	TRBJ1-3
SVEDPSDSYEQY	TRBV29-1	TRBJ2-7
SARDWEVGSYEQY	TRBV20-1	TRBJ2-7
SAFGTANTEAF	TRBV20-1	TRBJ1-1
SAPPSRTGPVVP	TRBV20-1	TRBJ1-2
ASSDLGLPEDNEQF	TRBV6-1	TRBJ2-1
SVEEIGRVSETQY	TRBV29-1	TRBJ2-5
ASSRRQGGVDTQY	TRBV6-5	TRBJ2-3
ASSRRGGPFQANYGYT	TRBV6-1	TRBJ1-2
ASWGATLFLGNTIY	TRBV28	TRBJ1-3
SVFDDYGYT	TRBV29-1	TRBJ1-2
ASSVRGTGELF	TRBV7-3	TRBJ2-2
ASSYGVGGPQH	TRBV6-5	TRBJ1-5
ASSPVPSGTLYNEQF	TRBV27	TRBJ2-1
ASSLQGRKETQY	TRBV5-1	TRBJ2-5
ASSPFSVAGRTPSGANVLT	TRBV4-1	TRBJ2-6
ATSRDLSAGDQDTQY	TRBV15	TRBJ2-3
AISEVLAGGGGEQF	TRBV10-3	TRBJ2-1
ASSDPWGRTGSYEQY	TRBV9	TRBJ2-7
ASSLATSGTEY	TRBV5-1	TRBJ2-7
ASNPGDSTDTQY	TRBV28	TRBJ2-3
ASSSRSTGGAYEQY	TRBV5-4	TRBJ2-7
AWSRAGAVSGNTIY	TRBV30	TRBJ1-3
SAISSGRAWWETQY	TRBV20-1	TRBJ2-5
ASSLTGGTEAF	TRBV7-8	TRBJ1-1
ASSDSPPGTGHEQY	TRBV2	TRBJ2-7
ASSLGTGENQPQH	TRBV28	TRBJ1-5
ASREGRRRQF	TRBV13	TRBJ2-1
ASSLGFGTDEQY	TRBV5-1	TRBJ2-7
ASSLRDRLDTQY	TRBV7-6	TRBJ2-3
ASSINSGPYSNQPQH	TRBV7-8	TRBJ1-5
ASSSVAVAGELF	TRBV13	TRBJ2-2
ASSWDDSSNQPQH	TRBV7-2	TRBJ1-5
ASSESNSRNQPQH	TRBV10-2	TRBJ1-5
ASSSTGTYYEQY	TRBV27	TRBJ2-7
ASSQSGLYNEQF	TRBV3-1	TRBJ2-1